This T cell receptor beta chain is drawn from a study of T cell responses to AZD1222 COVID-19 vaccine. Germline loops: CDR1 SQVTM, CDR2 ANQGSEA. J lost 8 bases, V lost 1 base, and 3 bases had no gene match. The CDR3 spans 13 residues. TCRdb's copy holds only in-frame clones and misses some; the assay was immunoSEQ multiplex PCR. The sample contains roughly 98,000 clones, over 85% of which appear only once. Regarding the study as a whole: The study identified only six AZD1222 recipients as seropositive at baseline. Reports indicate that nearly half of spike-specific TCRs are directed at unmutated variant regions.

Regarding this clone: The antigen remains unidentified.

The sequence was collected from an adult in good health. The V call is TRBV29-1, the J call TRBJ2-1; 9 bases line up with TRBD2. The source material was peripheral blood, sampled on day 0 of AZD1222 vaccination. The CDR3 DNA sequence: TGCAGCGTTGAAGGGCGACTAGCGGATGAGCAGTTCTTC. Its protein is CSVEGRLADEQFF.